The 12 T cell receptor beta chains listed next were all sequenced from one sample in a study of human T cells and chemical hapten exposure. Time point reported: healthy volunteer bleed at 6 weeks. Unfractionated whole blood yielded the extracted total RNA. TCRdb reprocessed the RACE reads with MiXCR, giving one entry per CDR3 protein. The repertoire holds about 65,000 distinct CDR3 sequences, roughly 6.6% seen once, with roughly 3.4% in the top ten. Sequencing used whole blood. The receptors were sampled from a female donor in good health. Some clones in this sample may be carry-over from other donors' samples.

J is TRBJ1-6 and V is TRBV21-1. TRBV21-1 is an annotated pseudogene. This CDR3 spans 15 amino acids. CDR3 sequence reads: CASSKRAAGKSPLHF. DNA for the CDR3: TGTGCCAGCAGCAAAAGAGCGGCAGGGAAGTCACCCCTCCACTTT.

The chain has TRBV7-2 and TRBJ2-3, with D possibly TRBD2 on 6 matching bases. Germline values: CDR1 SGHTA, CDR2 FQGNSA. The CDR3 covers 16 residues. V was clipped by 0 bases and J by 4 bases, with 14 bases between them. DNA for the CDR3: TGTGCCAGCAGCTTAGCGAACGGGAGAGGCTCAGATACGCAGTATTTT. Translated: CASSLANGRGSDTQYF.

The V and J genes are TRBV30 and TRBJ2-5, with D hard to call. V lost 0 bases to trimming and J lost 1 base, with 6 bases between them. The germline CDR1 and CDR2 sequences are GTSNPN and SVGIG (reference sequence). This CDR3 region has 13 residues. Here the CDR3 DNA reads TGTGCCTGGAGTGTTTTTCTCCAAGAGACCCAGTACTTC. This translates into CAWSVFLQETQYF.

The V and J genes are TRBV28 and TRBJ1-2; tentatively, D is TRBD1 (5 bases). The CDR3 extends over 14 amino acids. The V end lost 2 bases, the J end lost 7 bases, and 14 bases lay between the germline ends. CDR1 is MDHEN and CDR2 is SYDVKM in the germline V gene. This chain's CDR3 is CASSLTRGLSGYTF. CDR3 bases: TGTGCCAGCAGTTTAACGAGGGGATTATCTGGCTACACCTTC.

This clonotype was seen many times. The V call is TRBV27, the J call TRBJ2-7; 8 bases agree with TRBD2. With V trimmed by 5 bases and J by 3 bases, 6 bases remained unmatched. CDR3 length equals 14 residues. CDR1 is MNHEY, CDR2 SMNVEV, per germline (reference sequence). The CDR3 loop reads CASSPAGGSYEQYF. DNA of the CDR3: TGTGCCAGCAGTCCCGCGGGAGGCAGCTACGAGCAGTACTTC.

The chain combines TRBV6-2 or TRBV6-3 with TRBJ1-1; D is undetermined. V shed 6 bases and J shed 1 base, with 6 bases lying between them. This CDR3 contains 12 residues. Germline CDR1 is MNHEY and CDR2 is SVGEGT. The CDR3 sequence: CASSQRNTEAFF. The CDR3, as DNA: TGTGCCAGCAGCCAGAGGAACACTGAAGCTTTCTTT.

This clonotype was seen many times. The genes are TRBV7-3 and TRBJ1-2, with TRBD1 matching 10 bases. The germline V gene encodes CDR1 SGHTA and CDR2 FQGTGA. J gave up 0 bases and V 5 bases, and 3 bases lay outside the gene matches. The length of the CDR3 is 15 residues. The DNA of the CDR3 is TGTGCCAGCAGCCAGGACAGGGGGGCTAACTATGGCTACACCTTC. It yields the protein CASSQDRGANYGYTF.

This clonotype came up many times. This chain joins TRBV9 and TRBJ2-1, with 9 bases matching TRBD2. The J segment lost 8 bases and the V segment lost 2 bases, leaving 8 bases of the junction unmatched. The CDR3 runs 15 residues. Germline V gene lookup returns CDR1 SGDLS and CDR2 YYNGEE. This CDR3 reads CASSVEPSGVDEQFF. The CDR3 coding sequence is TGTGCCAGCAGCGTCGAGCCTAGCGGGGTAGATGAGCAGTTCTTC.

This clonotype was counted ten times or more. The V gene is TRBV2, the J gene TRBJ1-2; D not resolved. The CDR3 is made up of 13 amino acids. CDR1 is SNHLY, CDR2 FYNNEI, per germline. V lost 7 bases to trimming and J lost 4 bases, with 13 bases between them. CDR3 sequence reads: CASKPDTSYGYTF. CDR3 sequence (DNA): TGTGCCAGCAAACCTGACACTTCCTATGGCTACACCTTC.

This clonotype was found a few times. This chain connects TRBV29-1 to TRBJ2-3; tentatively, D is TRBD1 or TRBD2 (5 bases each). In germline, CDR1 is SQVTM, CDR2 ANQGSEA. The CDR3 is 11 amino acids. V lost 6 bases and J lost 3, with 7 bases in between. The CDR3 DNA follows: TGCAGCGTGGGACGGACAGATACGCAGTATTTT. It encodes CSVGRTDTQYF.

CDR3 bases: TGTGCCAGCAGCGGCCGGGGACAGCGCACAGATACGCAGTATTTT. Its protein is CASSGRGQRTDTQYF. The chain carries TRBV7-2 and TRBJ2-3, with TRBD1 matching 7 bases. The germline V gene has CDR1 SGHTA and CDR2 FQGNSA. The ends lost 5 bases at V and 1 base at J; junction bases unmatched: 6. The CDR3 contains 15 residues.

This sequence joins TRBV5-4 and TRBJ2-7, with 7 bases that match TRBD2. This CDR3 spans 14 amino acids. The junction had 4 bases not matched to a gene; V was cut back by 3 bases and J by 1 base. Per germline, CDR1 SGHNT and CDR2 YYREEE (reference sequence). CDR3 in amino acids: CASSSGGSSYEQYF. The CDR3 bases are TGTGCCAGCAGCTCCGGCGGGAGTTCCTACGAGCAGTACTTC.